This T cell receptor (beta chain) was observed in a study of blood T cells in healthy people across ages. A sample-barcoded 5' primer and a J-beta primer mix were used in a second PCR of about 7 to 12 cycles. One entry per CDR3 protein, called by TCRdb with MiXCR from the 5' RACE reads. This sample has about 780,000 distinct CDR3 sequences, with around 24% found just once. This clonotype has more than one count but fewer than ten. The junction had 9 bases not matched to a gene; V was cut back by 2 bases and J by 7 bases. Germline CDR1 KGHSH, CDR2 LQKENI. This CDR3 has 15 residues. These data were also reused for a study on T cells of mothers and their children.

The sequence was collected from a boy younger than 18 in good health. Material: blood. This sequence joins TRBV18 and TRBJ2-7; 9 bases fit TRBD1. CDR3 region: CASSPNGQGNREQYF. The CDR3 nucleotides are TGTGCCAGCTCACCAAACGGACAGGGGAATCGGGAGCAGTACTTC.